One and the same sample provided the 8 T cell receptor beta chains below, sequenced in a study of beta chain features in type 1 diabetes (dated by TCRdb to 2017 to 2018). General conclusions and limits of the study: In all four CD4+ subsets, TCRB CDR3 length was moderately but significantly shorter in type 1 diabetes patients.

Library generation was performed with the immunoSEQ multiplex PCR assay. The High Capacity cDNA Reverse Transcription Kit was used to reverse transcribe all of the isolated RNA, meaning that expressed TCRB transcripts were what got sequenced. TCRdb took this table from immuneACCESS and kept in-frame rearrangements with V and J called. Such tables lack part of the clones; where checked against another copy, unresolved V genes explain under half of the gap, and the rest is unexplained. This sample has about 660,000 clones in its table, and over 11% of those were observed once. The ten largest clonotypes hold 0.04% of the sample. Antigen specificity for these receptors is unknown. Material: naive CD4+ T cells from blood. Read against the paper, the sample's cell subset or site label means: true naive CD4+ T cells. The receptor set was obtained from a young man with type 1 diabetes.

This chain connects TRBV11-2 to TRBJ2-3, with TRBD2 matching over 8 bases. V dropped 2 bases and J dropped 1; count of bases not matched to a gene: 5. The CDR3 sequence is 16 residues long. Germline CDR1 is SGHAT and CDR2 is FQNNGV. CDR3 coding DNA: TGTGCCAGCAGCTTACGGGTGACTAGCGGCACAGATACGCAGTATTTT. Encoded protein: CASSLRVTSGTDTQYF.

This chain joins TRBV5-4 and TRBJ2-4; D is possibly TRBD1 (5 bases). Trimming took off 5 bases at V and 7 bases at J, with 16 bases between the two ends. CDR3 length: 14 residues. Per germline, CDR1 SGHNT and CDR2 YYREEE (reference sequence). The CDR3 spells CASSRDRAGNIQYF. In DNA form, the CDR3 reads TGTGCCAGCAGTCGCGACAGAGCAGGGAACATTCAGTACTTC.

This clone came up a few times. This sequence joins TRBV4-3 and TRBJ2-3; D perhaps matches TRBD2 (5 bases). The CDR3 contains 17 residues. V lost 1 base and J 2 bases, leaving 16 bases between the germline ends. CDR1 and CDR2 (germline): LGHNA, YSLEER. This CDR3 reads CASSQVKLGFVTDTQYF. In DNA, the CDR3 is TGCGCCAGCAGCCAAGTTAAACTAGGATTCGTCACAGATACGCAGTATTTT.

This clone was observed a handful of times. At one end, the junction sequence differs from germline, possibly due to a read error. The genes are TRBV2 and TRBJ2-3; D is possibly TRBD2 (5 bases). The CDR3 runs 12 residues. The V gene's germline CDR1 is SNHLY and CDR2 FYNNEI. CDR3 sequence: CASSDSGNTRYF. CDR3 DNA: TGTGCCAGCAGTGATTCCGGGAACACGCGGTATTTT.

V usage is TRBV27 and J usage is TRBJ1-5; 7 bases fit TRBD1. CDR3 length: 15 amino acids. J lost 7 bases, V lost 1 base, and 7 bases had no gene match. Germline V CDR1 and CDR2: MNHEY, SMNVEV (reference sequence). The CDR3: CASSLLRGQGQPQHF. CDR3 sequence (DNA): TGTGCCAGCAGTTTATTGAGGGGGCAAGGACAGCCCCAGCATTTT.

J is TRBJ2-1 and V is TRBV2; 8 nucleotides match TRBD2. From germline, CDR1 is SNHLY and CDR2 FYNNEI. This CDR3 spans 16 amino acids. V trimming: 1 base; J trimming: 3 bases; junction bases outside the gene matches: 5. CDR3 region: CASSEGGLDIYNEQFF. In DNA form, the CDR3 reads TGTGCCAGCAGTGAAGGGGGACTAGATATCTACAATGAGCAGTTCTTC.

This clone was recorded once. J is TRBJ2-7 and V is TRBV19; maybe TRBD1 (6 bases). CDR3 size: 15 residues. V lost 4 bases to trimming and J lost 0 bases, with 13 bases between them. Germline-derived CDR1 and CDR2 are LNHDA and SQIVND (reference sequence). This chain's CDR3 is CASSTGDTSSYEQYF. DNA of the CDR3: TGTGCCAGTAGTACCGGGGACACTAGCTCCTACGAGCAGTACTTC.

In its sample, this clone was seen a few times. The chain combines TRBV4-1 with TRBJ2-7; D is possibly TRBD2 (6 bases). The germline gives CDR1 MGHRA, CDR2 YSYEKL. Trimming removed 1 base at V and 3 bases at J, with 13 bases between. The CDR3 has 15 residues. The CDR3 is CASSQVVTRNYEQYF. The CDR3 nucleotides are TGCGCCAGCAGCCAAGTCGTGACTAGGAACTACGAGCAGTACTTC.